This TCR beta chain was recorded in a study of human thymus T cells. Whole-study findings and limits: Thymic repertoires overlap heavily among unrelated individuals, related research has reported. It looked as if thymic and blood repertoires used V and J genes in a biased way.

About this clone: Antigen unknown.

Germline lookup yields CDR1 LNHDA and CDR2 SQIVND (reference sequence). V shed 1 base and J shed 4 bases, with 11 bases lying between them. This CDR3 spans 16 amino acids. Profiling relied on immunoSEQ multiplex PCR, and the TCRdb table lists in-frame clones only, not all of them. The sample yields 100,000 to 150,000 clones, around 94% seen once. Resected material from corrective heart surgery provided the thymus tissue analysed. Healthy Finnish infants undergoing corrective surgery for congenital heart defects provided the donor material. The sequencing sample was made of thymus tissue. The chain uses TRBV19 and TRBJ2-6; no clear D. The clonotype originates from a boy under three years old with a congenital heart defect but otherwise immunologically healthy. CDR3 amino acids: CASSIGEVDGANVLTF. CDR3 DNA: TGTGCCAGTAGTATAGGAGAAGTCGACGGGGCCAACGTCCTGACTTTC.